The 2 T cell receptor beta chains given below trace back to one sample, sequenced in a study of blood T cell repertoires in COVID-19. Sequencing used immunoSEQ multiplex PCR; TCRdb keeps in-frame clones, though not all of them. Among 250,000 to 300,000 clones listed, approximately 83% were seen once. Sequenced sample: peripheral blood. The receptors were gathered from a woman aged 70-85 years with acute or convalescent COVID-19.

The J gene is TRBJ2-7, the V gene TRBV21-1; the table assigns TRBD1, which was not confirmed against the DNA. TRBV21-1 is an annotated pseudogene. The CDR3 totals 14 residues. DNA for the CDR3: TGTGCCAGCAGTGACAGGGGGCGAAACTACGAGCAGTACTTC. Residues: CASSDRGRNYEQYF.

A note on this clone: Different DNA sequences within this sample yield the same CDR3. This chain joins TRBV5-4 and TRBJ1-4; TRBD1 matches 7 bases. Losses at the gene ends were 3 bases for V and 2 bases for J; bases not matched to a gene: 1. Germline CDR1 is SGHNT and CDR2 is YYREEE (reference sequence). The CDR3 extends over 14 amino acids. The CDR3 DNA follows: TGTGCCAGCAGCTCGACAGGGACTAATGAAAAACTGTTTTTT. This sequence encodes CASSSTGTNEKLFF.